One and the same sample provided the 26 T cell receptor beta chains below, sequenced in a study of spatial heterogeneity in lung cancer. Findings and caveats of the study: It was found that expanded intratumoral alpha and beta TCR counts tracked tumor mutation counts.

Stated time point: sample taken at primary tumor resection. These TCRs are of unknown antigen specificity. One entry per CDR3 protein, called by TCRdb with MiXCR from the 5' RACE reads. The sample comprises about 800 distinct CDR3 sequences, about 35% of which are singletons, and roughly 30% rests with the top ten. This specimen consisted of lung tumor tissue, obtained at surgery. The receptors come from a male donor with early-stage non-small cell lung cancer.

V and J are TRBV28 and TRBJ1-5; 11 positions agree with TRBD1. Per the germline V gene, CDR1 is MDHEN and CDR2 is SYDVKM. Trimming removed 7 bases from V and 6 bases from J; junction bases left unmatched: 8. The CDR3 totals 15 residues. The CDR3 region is CASTIGQGAGQPQHF. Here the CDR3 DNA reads TGTGCCAGCACCATTGGACAGGGGGCCGGTCAGCCCCAGCATTTT.

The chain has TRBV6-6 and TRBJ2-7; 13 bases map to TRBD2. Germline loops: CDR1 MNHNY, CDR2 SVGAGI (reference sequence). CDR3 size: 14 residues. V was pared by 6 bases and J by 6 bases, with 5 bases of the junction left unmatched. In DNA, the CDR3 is TGTGCCAGCAGCTGGACTAGCGGGAGAGGCGAGCAGTACTTC. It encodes CASSWTSGRGEQYF.

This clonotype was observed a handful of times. CDR3 coding DNA: TGCGCCAGCAGCTTGGTCGGGACTAGTGTCACCGGGGAGCTGTTTTTT. The encoded protein is CASSLVGTSVTGELFF. V is TRBV5-1 and J is TRBJ2-2, with TRBD2 matching 8 bases. Germline-derived CDR1 and CDR2 are SGHRS and YFSETQ. After removal of 0 bases from V and 4 bases from J, the junction contained 5 bases not matched to a gene. CDR3 size: 16 residues.

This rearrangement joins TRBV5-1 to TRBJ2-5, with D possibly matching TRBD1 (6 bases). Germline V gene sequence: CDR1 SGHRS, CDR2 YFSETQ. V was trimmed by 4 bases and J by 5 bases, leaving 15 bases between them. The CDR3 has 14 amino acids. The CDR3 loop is CASSQTQGAETQYF. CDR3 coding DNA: TGCGCCAGCAGCCAAACACAGGGAGCGGAGACCCAGTACTTC. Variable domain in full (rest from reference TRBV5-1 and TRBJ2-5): KAGVTQTPRYLIKTRGQQVTLSCSPISGHRSVSWYQQTPGQGLQFLFEYFSETQRNKGNFPGRFSGRQFSNSRSEMNVSTLELGDSALYLCASSQTQGAETQYFGPGTRLLVL.

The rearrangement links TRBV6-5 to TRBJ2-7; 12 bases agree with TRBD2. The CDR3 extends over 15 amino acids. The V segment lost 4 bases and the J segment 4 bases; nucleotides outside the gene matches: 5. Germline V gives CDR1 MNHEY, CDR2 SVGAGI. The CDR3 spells CASSSPTSGSYEQYF. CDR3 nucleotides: TGTGCCAGCAGTTCCCCGACTAGCGGGAGTTACGAGCAGTACTTC.

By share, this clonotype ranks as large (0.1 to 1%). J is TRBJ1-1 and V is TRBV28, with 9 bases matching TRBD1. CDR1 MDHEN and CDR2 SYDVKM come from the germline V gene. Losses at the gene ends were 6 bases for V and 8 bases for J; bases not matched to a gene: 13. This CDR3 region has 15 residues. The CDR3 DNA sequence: TGTGCCAGCAGATCTCCGGGACAGGGCCTGGGAGAAGCTTTCTTT. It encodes CASRSPGQGLGEAFF. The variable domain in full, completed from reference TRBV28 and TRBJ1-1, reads DVKVTQSSRYLVKRTGEKVFLECVQDMDHENMFWYRQDPGLGLRLIYFSYDVKMKEKGDIPEGYSVSREKKERFSLILESASTNQTSMYLCASRSPGQGLGEAFFGQGTRLTVV.

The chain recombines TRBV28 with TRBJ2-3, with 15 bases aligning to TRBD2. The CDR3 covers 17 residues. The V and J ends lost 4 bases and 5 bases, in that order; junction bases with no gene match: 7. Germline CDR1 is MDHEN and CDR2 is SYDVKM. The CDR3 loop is CASSSRTSGRARDTQYF. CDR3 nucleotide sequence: TGTGCCAGCAGTTCCCGGACTAGCGGGAGGGCCCGAGATACGCAGTATTTT.

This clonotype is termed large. The CDR3 loop reads CSVEGGRTEAFF. In DNA form, the CDR3 reads TGCAGCGTTGAAGGAGGGCGGACTGAAGCTTTCTTT. The chain is built from TRBV29-1 and TRBJ1-1; D is unresolved. Trimming removed 1 base at V and 5 bases at J, with 8 bases between. CDR1 and CDR2 from the germline V gene are SQVTM and ANQGSEA. The length of the CDR3 is 12 residues.

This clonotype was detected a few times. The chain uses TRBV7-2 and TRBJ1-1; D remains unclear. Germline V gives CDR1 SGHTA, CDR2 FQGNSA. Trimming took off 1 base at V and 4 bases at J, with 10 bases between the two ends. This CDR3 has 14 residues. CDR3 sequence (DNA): TGTGCCAGCAGCTTAGGAATGGCGGGCACTGAAGCTTTCTTT. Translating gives CASSLGMAGTEAFF.

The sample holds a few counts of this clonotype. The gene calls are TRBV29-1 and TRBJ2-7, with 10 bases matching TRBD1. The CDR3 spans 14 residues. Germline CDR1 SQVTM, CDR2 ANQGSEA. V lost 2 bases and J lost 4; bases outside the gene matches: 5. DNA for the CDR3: TGCAGCGTTGAATCAAGGGACAGGGGTTACGAGCAGTACTTC. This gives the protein CSVESRDRGYEQYF.

The CDR3 sequence: CASRHPGTSGELFF. Written as DNA, the CDR3 is TGTGCCAGCAGGCACCCCGGGACTAGCGGGGAGCTGTTTTTT. V gene TRBV6-2 or TRBV6-3 combines with J gene TRBJ2-2, with 8 nucleotides matching TRBD2. This CDR3 has 14 amino acids. Trimming took 6 bases from V and 7 from J; bases not matched to a gene: 7. Germline assignment: CDR1 MNHEY and CDR2 SVGEGT.

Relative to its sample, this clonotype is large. The CDR3 DNA is TGTGCCAGCAGCACCGGGGTCTACGAGCAGTACTTC. Translation: CASSTGVYEQYF. This chain links TRBV7-9 with TRBJ2-7; D is perhaps TRBD2 (5 bases). CDR3 length: 12 amino acids. Looked up from germline, CDR1 is SEHNR and CDR2 is FQNEAQ (reference sequence). The V end was cut by 5 bases, the J end by 3 bases, with 8 bases between.

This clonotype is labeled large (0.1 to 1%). CDR3 sequence: CASSPGHYGYTF. The CDR3 nucleotides are TGTGCCAGTTCTCCAGGGCACTATGGCTACACCTTC. V is TRBV19 and J is TRBJ1-2, with a possible D match to TRBD1 (5 bases). V was cut by 8 bases and J by 3 bases, with 10 bases left in between. Germline CDR1 reads LNHDA; CDR2 reads SQIVND (reference sequence). The CDR3 sequence is 12 residues long.

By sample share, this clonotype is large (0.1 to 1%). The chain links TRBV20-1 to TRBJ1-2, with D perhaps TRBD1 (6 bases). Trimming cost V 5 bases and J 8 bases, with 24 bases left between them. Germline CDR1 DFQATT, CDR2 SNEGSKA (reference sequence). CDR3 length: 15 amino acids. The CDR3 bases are TGCAGTGCTCCAACTTTACAGGGAGAGGTTTTCGGCTACACCTTC. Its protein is CSAPTLQGEVFGYTF.

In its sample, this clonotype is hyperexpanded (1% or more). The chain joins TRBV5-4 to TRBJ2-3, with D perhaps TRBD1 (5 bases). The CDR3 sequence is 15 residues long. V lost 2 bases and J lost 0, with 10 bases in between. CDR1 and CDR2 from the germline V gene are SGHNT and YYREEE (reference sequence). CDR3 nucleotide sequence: TGTGCCAGCAGCTTATTAGGGGAAAGCACAGATACGCAGTATTTT. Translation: CASSLLGESTDTQYF.

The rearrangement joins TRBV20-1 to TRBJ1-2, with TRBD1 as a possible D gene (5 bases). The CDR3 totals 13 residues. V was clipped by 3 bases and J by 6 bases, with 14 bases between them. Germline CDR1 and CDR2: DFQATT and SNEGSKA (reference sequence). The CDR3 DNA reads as TGCAGTGCTAGCGGGGCGTTATTCGATGGCTACACCTTC. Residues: CSASGALFDGYTF.

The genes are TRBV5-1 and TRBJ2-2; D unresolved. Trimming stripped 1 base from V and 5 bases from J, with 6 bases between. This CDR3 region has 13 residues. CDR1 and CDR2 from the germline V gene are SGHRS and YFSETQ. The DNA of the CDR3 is TGCGCCAGCAGCTTGTCTACTACCGGGGAGCTGTTTTTT. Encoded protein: CASSLSTTGELFF.

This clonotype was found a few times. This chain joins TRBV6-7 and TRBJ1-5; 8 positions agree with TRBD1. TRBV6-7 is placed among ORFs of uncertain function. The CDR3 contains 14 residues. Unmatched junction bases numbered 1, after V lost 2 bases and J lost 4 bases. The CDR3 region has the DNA TGTGCCAGCAGTTACAGGACAGGGAATCAGCCCCAGCATTTT. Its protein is CASSYRTGNQPQHF.

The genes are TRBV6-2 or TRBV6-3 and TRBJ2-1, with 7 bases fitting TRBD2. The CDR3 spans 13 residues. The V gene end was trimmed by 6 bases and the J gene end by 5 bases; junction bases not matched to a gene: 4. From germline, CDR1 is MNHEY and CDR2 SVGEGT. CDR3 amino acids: CASRGEGHNEQFF. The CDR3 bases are TGTGCCAGCAGGGGGGAGGGTCACAATGAGCAGTTCTTC.

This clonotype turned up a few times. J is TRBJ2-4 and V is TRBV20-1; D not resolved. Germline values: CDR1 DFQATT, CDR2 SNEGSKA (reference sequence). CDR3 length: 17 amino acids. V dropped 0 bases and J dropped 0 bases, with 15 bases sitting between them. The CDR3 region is CSARDPRLALAKNIQYF. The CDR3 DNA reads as TGCAGTGCTAGAGACCCGAGACTGGCTCTAGCCAAAAACATTCAGTACTTC.

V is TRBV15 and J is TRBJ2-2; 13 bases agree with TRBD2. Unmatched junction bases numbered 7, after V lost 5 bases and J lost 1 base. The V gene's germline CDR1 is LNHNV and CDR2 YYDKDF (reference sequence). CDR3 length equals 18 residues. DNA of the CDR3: TGTGCCACCAGCTGGTCACTAGCGGGAGGGTGGAACACCGGGGAGCTGTTTTTT. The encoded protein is CATSWSLAGGWNTGELFF.

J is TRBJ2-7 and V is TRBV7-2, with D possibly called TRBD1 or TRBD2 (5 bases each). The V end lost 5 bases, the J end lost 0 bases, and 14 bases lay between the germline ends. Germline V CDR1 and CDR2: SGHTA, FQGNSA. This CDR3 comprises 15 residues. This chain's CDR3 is CASSRDGLPSYEQYF. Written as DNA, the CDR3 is TGTGCCAGCAGCCGGGACGGCCTTCCCTCCTACGAGCAGTACTTC. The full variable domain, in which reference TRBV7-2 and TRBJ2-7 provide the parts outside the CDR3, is GAGVSQSPSNKVTEKGKDVELRCDPISGHTALYWYRQSLGQGLEFLIYFQGNSAPDKSGLPSDRFSAERTGGSVSTLTIQRTQQEDSAVYLCASSRDGLPSYEQYFGPGTRLTVT.

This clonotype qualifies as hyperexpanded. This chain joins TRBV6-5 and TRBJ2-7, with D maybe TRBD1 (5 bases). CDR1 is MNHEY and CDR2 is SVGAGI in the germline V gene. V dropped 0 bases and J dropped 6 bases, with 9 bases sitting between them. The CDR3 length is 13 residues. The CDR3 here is CASSYSKGSEQYF. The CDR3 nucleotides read TGTGCCAGCAGTTACTCGAAGGGGTCCGAGCAGTACTTC.

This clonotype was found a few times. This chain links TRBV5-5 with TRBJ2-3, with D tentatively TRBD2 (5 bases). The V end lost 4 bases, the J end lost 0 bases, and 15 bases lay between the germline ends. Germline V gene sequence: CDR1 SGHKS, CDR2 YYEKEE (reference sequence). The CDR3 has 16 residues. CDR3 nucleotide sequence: TGTGCCAGCAGCACCGGCGGCAGCGGTAGCACAGATACGCAGTATTTT. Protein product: CASSTGGSGSTDTQYF.

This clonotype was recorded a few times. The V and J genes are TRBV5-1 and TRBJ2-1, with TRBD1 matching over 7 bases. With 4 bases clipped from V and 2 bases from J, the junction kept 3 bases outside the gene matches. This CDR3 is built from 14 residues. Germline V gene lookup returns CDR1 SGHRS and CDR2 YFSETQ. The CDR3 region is CASSPGQAYNEQFF. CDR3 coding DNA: TGCGCCAGCAGCCCAGGACAGGCCTACAATGAGCAGTTCTTC. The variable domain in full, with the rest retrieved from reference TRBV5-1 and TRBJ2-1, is KAGVTQTPRYLIKTRGQQVTLSCSPISGHRSVSWYQQTPGQGLQFLFEYFSETQRNKGNFPGRFSGRQFSNSRSEMNVSTLELGDSALYLCASSPGQAYNEQFFGPGTRLTVL.

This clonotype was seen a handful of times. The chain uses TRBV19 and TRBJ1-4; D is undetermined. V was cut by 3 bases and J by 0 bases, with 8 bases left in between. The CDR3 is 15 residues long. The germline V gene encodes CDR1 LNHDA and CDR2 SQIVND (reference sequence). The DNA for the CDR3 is TGTGCCAGTAGTATCGGGGAAACAACTAATGAAAAACTGTTTTTT. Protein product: CASSIGETTNEKLFF. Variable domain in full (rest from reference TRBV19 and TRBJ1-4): DGGITQSPKYLFRKEGQNVTLSCEQNLNHDAMYWYRQDPGQGLRLIYYSQIVNDFQKGDIAEGYSVSREKKESFPLTVTSAQKNPTAFYLCASSIGETTNEKLFFGSGTQLSVL.